This section outlines one T cell receptor beta chain sequence together with its context. Antigen unknown. One junction end disagrees with the germline gene, perhaps due to a read error. Researchers used genomic DNA as the template to profile TCR beta VDJ and CDR3. TCRdb re-derived calls from the reads in MiXCR, one entry per CDR3 protein. The sample holds some 170,000 distinct CDR3 sequences, 70% to 75% seen once. The CDR3 extends over 15 amino acids. CDR1 and CDR2 from the germline V gene are SGHRS and YFSETQ. The data stem from a study of CD8+CD57+ T cells in acquired aplastic anemia. Across the study: Recorded DNA amounts for sorted CD4+ and CD8+ cells had an average of around 3.5 ug.

Notes on the study in general: A significant difference in CD8+ Simpson's diversity between patients and controls was not found.

Patients selected for sequencing had displayed CD8+CD57+ cell expansion by flow cytometry. When blood sampling took place, the patients had received no therapy. The origin of this receptor is a human donor with aplastic anemia. Sequencing was done on a sample of sorted CD4+, CD8+, or CD8+CD57+ T cells (not recorded which) from PBMCs. The rearrangement joins TRBV5-1 to TRBJ2-1, with TRBD2 matching 11 bases. Here the CDR3 DNA reads TGTGCCAGCAGCTTGCAACTAGCGGGGGTCGATGAGCAGTTCTTC. Amino acids: CASSLQLAGVDEQFF.